What follows are 3 T cell receptor beta chains derived from one specimen sequenced in a study of blood T cell repertoires in COVID-19. The table came from immunoSEQ multiplex PCR; TCRdb's copy has only in-frame clones and leaves some out. This sample has 80,000 to 85,000 clones, with around 88% found just once. Sample: peripheral blood. The receptors here all came from a woman at least 80 years old with acute or convalescent COVID-19.

The chain is built from TRBV10-3 and TRBJ1-1; TRBD1 matches 8 bases. Germline loops: CDR1 ENHRY, CDR2 SYGVKD. Trimming took 6 bases from V and 0 from J; bases not matched to a gene: 9. The CDR3 is made up of 16 amino acids. The CDR3 spells CAIRASQGAMNTEAFF. CDR3 bases: TGTGCCATCAGAGCGAGCCAGGGGGCCATGAACACTGAAGCTTTCTTT.

This clone has just one count. CDR3 nucleotides: TGTGCCTGGAGTCCTCCGCCCGGGAGGACCGGGGAGCTGTTTTTT. Translated, it gives CAWSPPPGRTGELFF. The chain recombines TRBV30 with TRBJ2-2, with 7 bases lining up with TRBD2. There are 15 residues in the CDR3. J gave up 5 bases and V 2 bases, and 8 bases lay outside the gene matches. Germline V gives CDR1 GTSNPN, CDR2 SVGIG (reference sequence).

The V gene is TRBV7-9, the J gene TRBJ1-1; TRBD1 matches at 7 bases. CDR3 length: 12 amino acids. The junction had 3 bases not matched to a gene; V was cut back by 5 bases and J by 6 bases. CDR1 is SEHNR, CDR2 FQNEAQ, per germline (reference sequence). The CDR3 here is CASSTTGPEAFF. CDR3 coding DNA: TGTGCCAGCAGCACGACAGGGCCTGAAGCTTTCTTT.